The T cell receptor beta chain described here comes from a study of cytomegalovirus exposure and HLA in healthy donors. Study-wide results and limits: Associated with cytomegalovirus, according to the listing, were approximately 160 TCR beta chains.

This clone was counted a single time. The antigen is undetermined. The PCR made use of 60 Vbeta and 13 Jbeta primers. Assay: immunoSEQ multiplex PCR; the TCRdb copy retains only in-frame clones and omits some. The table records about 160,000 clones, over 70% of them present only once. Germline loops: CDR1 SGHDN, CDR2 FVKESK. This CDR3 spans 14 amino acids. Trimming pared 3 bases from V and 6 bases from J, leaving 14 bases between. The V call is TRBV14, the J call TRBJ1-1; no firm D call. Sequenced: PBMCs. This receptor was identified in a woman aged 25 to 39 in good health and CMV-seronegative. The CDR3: CASSHAGRAPEAFF. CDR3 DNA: TGTGCCAGCAGCCACGCGGGGAGGGCCCCTGAAGCTTTCTTT.